These 6 T cell receptor beta chains share one sample of origin, sequenced in a study of T cell clonotyping in hematopoietic cell transplantation (TCRdb year 2021). Libraries were prepared through the immunoSEQ multiplex PCR assay. The table was pulled from immuneACCESS by TCRdb, which kept in-frame rearrangements only. Such tables lose some clones; where checked, under half of the loss comes from unresolved V genes, and the rest has no known cause. The sample records some 18,000 clones, 86% of which are singletons. The top ten clonotypes cover under 9.5% of the sample. Taken with the paper, the label for time point translates to: recipient sample about 28 days before transplant, after cytoreduction. The sequencing here drew on peripheral blood mononuclear cells, taken before stem cell transplant. The receptors derive from a man aged 50-60 years with acute myeloid leukemia. Some clones in this sample may be carry-over from other donors' samples.

J is TRBJ2-3 and V is TRBV20-1; no definite D call. The CDR3 is made up of 11 amino acids. With 3 bases removed from V and 6 bases from J, the gap between germline ends came to 7 bases. The germline V gene has CDR1 DFQATT and CDR2 SNEGSKA (reference sequence). DNA of the CDR3: TGCAGTGCTAGGCCAGAGGATACGCAGTATTTT. This encodes CSARPEDTQYF.

The chain carries TRBV29-1 and TRBJ1-2; D perhaps matches TRBD1 (5 bases). Trimming took 7 bases from V and 1 from J, leaving 25 bases between them. The CDR3 runs 17 residues. Germline lookup yields CDR1 SQVTM and CDR2 ANQGSEA. DNA of the CDR3: TGCAGCGCCGCTAATTTGGCAGGGTCGGGGGTTAACTATGGCTACACCTTC. Translating it yields CSAANLAGSGVNYGYTF.

The V gene is TRBV4-3, the J gene TRBJ2-7, with TRBD1 identical over 10 bases. After removal of 3 bases from V and 3 bases from J, the junction contained 8 bases not matched to a gene. CDR3 length: 16 residues. Germline V CDR1 and CDR2: LGHNA, YSLEER. CDR3 loop: CASSQDPGQGYYEQYF. The CDR3 DNA reads TGCGCCAGCAGCCAGGACCCGGGACAGGGGTACTACGAGCAGTACTTC.

This clone came up a few times. This chain uses TRBV5-4 with TRBJ2-1; 9 bases agree with TRBD2. This CDR3 has 13 amino acids. V lost 2 bases, J lost 7 bases, and 1 base stayed unmatched. The germline gives CDR1 SGHNT, CDR2 YYREEE (reference sequence). The CDR3 DNA is TGTGCCAGCAGCTTTAGCGGGGGAAATGAGCAGTTCTTC. Its protein product is CASSFSGGNEQFF.

The chain has TRBV15 and TRBJ1-2; the D is unclear. V lost 2 bases to trimming and J lost 5 bases, with 12 bases between them. Germline CDR1 LNHNV, CDR2 YYDKDF (reference sequence). The CDR3 runs to 14 residues. The CDR3 spells CATSRPLTGYGYTF. The CDR3 DNA is TGTGCCACCAGCAGACCTCTTACTGGGTATGGCTACACCTTC.

The rearrangement joins TRBV4-2 to TRBJ1-4; D not resolved. The CDR3 loop spans 14 amino acids. Per germline, CDR1 LGHNA and CDR2 YNFKEQ. The V end lost 5 bases, the J end lost 8 bases, and 15 bases lay between the germline ends. In DNA, the CDR3 is TGTGCCAGCAGCTACGGAGGGCCTGAGGAAAAACTGTTTTTT. This translates into CASSYGGPEEKLFF.